This T cell receptor (beta chain) was obtained from a study of blood T cell repertoires in COVID-19. Study context: The cDNA or gDNA used as material had been derived from T cells, B-cell-depleted T cells, or PBMCs.

Authors' methods: For nucleated cells, counts were estimated from reference gene primer amplification. Generated by immunoSEQ multiplex PCR, the TCRdb table keeps only in-frame clones and is missing some. V and J calls plus clone size are reproduced from that table; the DNA served to infer D and trimming. The sample lists about 150,000 clones; less than 95% were seen once. This clone was found a few times. The V gene's germline CDR1 is KGHDR and CDR2 SFDVKD. The CDR3 totals 15 residues. V shed 2 bases, J shed 3 bases, and the junction held 4 bases outside the gene matches. The chain is built from TRBV24-1 and TRBJ1-1; 8 bases match TRBD1. This clonotype was sampled from a man aged 45 to 65 with acute or convalescent COVID-19. Sequenced material: peripheral blood. The DNA of the CDR3 is TGTGCCACCAGTGATTCGCACAGGGGGGACACTGAAGCTTTCTTT. Protein: CATSDSHRGDTEAFF.